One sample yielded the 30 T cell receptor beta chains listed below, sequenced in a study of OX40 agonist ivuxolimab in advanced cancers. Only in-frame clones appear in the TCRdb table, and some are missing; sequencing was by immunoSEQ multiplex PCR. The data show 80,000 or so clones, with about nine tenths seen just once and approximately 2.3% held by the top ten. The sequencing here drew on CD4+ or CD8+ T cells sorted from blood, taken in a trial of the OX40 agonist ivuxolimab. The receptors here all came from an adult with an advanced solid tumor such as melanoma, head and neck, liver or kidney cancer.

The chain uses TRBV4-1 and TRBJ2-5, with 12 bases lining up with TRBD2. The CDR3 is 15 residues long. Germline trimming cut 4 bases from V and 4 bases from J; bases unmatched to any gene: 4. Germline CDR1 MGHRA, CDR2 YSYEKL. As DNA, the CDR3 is TGCGCCAGCAGCCGAACGGGACTAGCGGGAGAGACCCAGTACTTC. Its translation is CASSRTGLAGETQYF.

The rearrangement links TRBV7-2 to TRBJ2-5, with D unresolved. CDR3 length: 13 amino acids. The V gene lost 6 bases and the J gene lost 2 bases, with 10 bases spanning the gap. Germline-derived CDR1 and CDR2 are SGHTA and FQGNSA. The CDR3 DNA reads TGTGCCAGCAGGCGGACGGTTCAAGAGACCCAGTACTTC. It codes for CASRRTVQETQYF.

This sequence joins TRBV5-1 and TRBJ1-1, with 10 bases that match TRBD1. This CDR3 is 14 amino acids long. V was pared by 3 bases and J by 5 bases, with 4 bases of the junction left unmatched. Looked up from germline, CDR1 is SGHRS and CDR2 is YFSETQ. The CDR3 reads CASSSGQGFTEAFF. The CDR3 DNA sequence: TGCGCCAGCAGCTCGGGACAGGGGTTTACTGAAGCTTTCTTT.

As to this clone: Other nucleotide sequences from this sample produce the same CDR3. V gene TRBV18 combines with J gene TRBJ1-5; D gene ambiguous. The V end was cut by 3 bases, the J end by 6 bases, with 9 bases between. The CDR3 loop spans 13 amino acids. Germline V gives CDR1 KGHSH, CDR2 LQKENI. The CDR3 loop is CASSPAPRQPQHF. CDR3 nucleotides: TGTGCCAGCTCACCTGCCCCACGTCAGCCCCAGCATTTT.

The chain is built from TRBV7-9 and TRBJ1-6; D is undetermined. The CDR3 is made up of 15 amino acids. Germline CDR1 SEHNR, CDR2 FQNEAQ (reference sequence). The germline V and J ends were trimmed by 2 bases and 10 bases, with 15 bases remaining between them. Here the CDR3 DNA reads TGTGCCAGCAGCTTAAGTTCAGGAAATGGGTCACCCCTCCACTTT. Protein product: CASSLSSGNGSPLHF.

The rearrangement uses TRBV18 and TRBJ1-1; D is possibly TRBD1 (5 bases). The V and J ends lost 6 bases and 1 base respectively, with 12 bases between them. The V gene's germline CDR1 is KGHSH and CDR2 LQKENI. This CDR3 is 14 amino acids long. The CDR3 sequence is CASSAQDRNTEAFF. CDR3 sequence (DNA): TGTGCCAGCTCCGCACAGGATCGGAACACTGAAGCTTTCTTT.

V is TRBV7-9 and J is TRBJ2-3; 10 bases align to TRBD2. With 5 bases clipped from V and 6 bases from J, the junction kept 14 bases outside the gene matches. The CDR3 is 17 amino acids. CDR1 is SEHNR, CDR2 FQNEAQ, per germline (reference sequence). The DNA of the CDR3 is TGTGCCAGCAGCCTCCCGGAGAGCGGGGGGGCCGCGGATACGCAGTATTTT. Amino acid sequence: CASSLPESGGAADTQYF.

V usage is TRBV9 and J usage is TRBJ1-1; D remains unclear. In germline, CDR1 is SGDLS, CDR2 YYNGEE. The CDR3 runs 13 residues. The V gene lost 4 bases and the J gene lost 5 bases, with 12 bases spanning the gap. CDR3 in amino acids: CASSPLGDTEAFF. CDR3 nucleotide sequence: TGTGCCAGCAGCCCCCTCGGAGATACTGAAGCTTTCTTT. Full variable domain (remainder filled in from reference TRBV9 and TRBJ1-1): DSGVTQTPKHLITATGQRVTLRCSPRSGDLSVYWYQQSLDQGLQFLIQYYNGEERAKGNILERFSAQQFPDLHSELNLSSLELGDSALYFCASSPLGDTEAFFGQGTRLTVV.

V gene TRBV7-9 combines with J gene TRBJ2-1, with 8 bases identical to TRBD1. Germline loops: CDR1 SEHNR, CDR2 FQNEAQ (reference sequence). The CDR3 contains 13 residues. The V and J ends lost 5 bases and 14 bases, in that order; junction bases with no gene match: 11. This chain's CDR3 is CASSRTGQWGEFF. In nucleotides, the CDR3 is TGTGCCAGCAGCCGGACAGGGCAATGGGGGGAGTTCTTC.

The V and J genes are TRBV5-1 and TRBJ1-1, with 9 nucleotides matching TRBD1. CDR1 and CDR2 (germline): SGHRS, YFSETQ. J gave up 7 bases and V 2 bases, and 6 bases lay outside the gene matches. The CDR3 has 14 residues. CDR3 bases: TGCGCCAGCAGCTTACAGGGGGCGCCGGGTGAAGCTTTCTTT. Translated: CASSLQGAPGEAFF. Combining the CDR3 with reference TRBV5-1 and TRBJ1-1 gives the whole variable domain KAGVTQTPRYLIKTRGQQVTLSCSPISGHRSVSWYQQTPGQGLQFLFEYFSETQRNKGNFPGRFSGRQFSNSRSEMNVSTLELGDSALYLCASSLQGAPGEAFFGQGTRLTVV.

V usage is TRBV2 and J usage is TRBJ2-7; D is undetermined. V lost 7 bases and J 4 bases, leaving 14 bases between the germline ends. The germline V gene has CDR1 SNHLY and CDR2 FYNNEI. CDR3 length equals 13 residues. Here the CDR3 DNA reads TGTGCCAGCATGAGGCTGCTTAGGTACGAGCAGTACTTC. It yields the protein CASMRLLRYEQYF. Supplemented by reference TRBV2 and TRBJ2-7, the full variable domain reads EPEVTQTPSHQVTQMGQEVILRCVPISNHLYFYWYRQILGQKVEFLVSFYNNEISEKSEIFDDQFSVERPDGSNFTLKIRSTKLEDSAMYFCASMRLLRYEQYFGPGTRLTVT.

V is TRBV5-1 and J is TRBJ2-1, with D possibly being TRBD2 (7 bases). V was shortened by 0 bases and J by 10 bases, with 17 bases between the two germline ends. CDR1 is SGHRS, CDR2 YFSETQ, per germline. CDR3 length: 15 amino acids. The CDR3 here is CASSLVGAGAAEQFF. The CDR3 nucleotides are TGCGCCAGCAGCTTGGTGGGGGCGGGAGCCGCGGAGCAGTTCTTC.

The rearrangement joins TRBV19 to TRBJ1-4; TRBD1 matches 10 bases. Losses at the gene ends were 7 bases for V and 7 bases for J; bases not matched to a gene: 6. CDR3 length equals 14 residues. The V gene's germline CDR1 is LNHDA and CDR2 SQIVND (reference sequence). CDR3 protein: CASTDRGPIEKLFF. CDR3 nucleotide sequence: TGTGCCAGTACCGACAGGGGGCCGATTGAAAAACTGTTTTTT. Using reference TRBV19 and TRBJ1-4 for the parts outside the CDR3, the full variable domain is DGGITQSPKYLFRKEGQNVTLSCEQNLNHDAMYWYRQDPGQGLRLIYYSQIVNDFQKGDIAEGYSVSREKKESFPLTVTSAQKNPTAFYLCASTDRGPIEKLFFGSGTQLSVL.

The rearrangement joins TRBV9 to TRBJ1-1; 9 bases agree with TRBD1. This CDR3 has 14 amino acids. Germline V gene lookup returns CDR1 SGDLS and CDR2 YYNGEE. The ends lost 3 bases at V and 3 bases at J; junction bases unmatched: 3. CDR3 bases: TGTGCCAGCAGCGCGGGACAGGGTCACACTGAAGCTTTCTTT. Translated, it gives CASSAGQGHTEAFF.

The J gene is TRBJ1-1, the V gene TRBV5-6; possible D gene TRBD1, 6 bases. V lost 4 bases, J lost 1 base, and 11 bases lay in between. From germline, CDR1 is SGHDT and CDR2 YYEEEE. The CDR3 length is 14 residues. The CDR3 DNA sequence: TGTGCCAGCAGCCTCATAGGGGGGAACACTGAAGCTTTCTTT. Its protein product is CASSLIGGNTEAFF.

CDR3 protein: CASSEEGSGWTEAFF. CDR3 nucleotide sequence: TGCGCCAGCAGTGAAGAGGGGTCGGGGTGGACTGAAGCTTTCTTT. The chain has TRBV10-1 and TRBJ1-1; tentatively, D is TRBD1 (5 bases). The CDR3 loop spans 15 amino acids. The ends were cut back, 3 bases at V and 5 bases at J, with 16 bases in the middle. Germline values: CDR1 WNHNN, CDR2 SYGVQD (reference sequence).

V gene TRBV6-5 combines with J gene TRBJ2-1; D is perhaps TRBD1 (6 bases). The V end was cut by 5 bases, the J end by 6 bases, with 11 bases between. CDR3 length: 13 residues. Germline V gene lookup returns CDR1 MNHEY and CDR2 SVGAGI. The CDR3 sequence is CASSLTGTNEQFF. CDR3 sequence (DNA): TGTGCCAGCAGTCTTACAGGGACCAATGAGCAGTTCTTC.

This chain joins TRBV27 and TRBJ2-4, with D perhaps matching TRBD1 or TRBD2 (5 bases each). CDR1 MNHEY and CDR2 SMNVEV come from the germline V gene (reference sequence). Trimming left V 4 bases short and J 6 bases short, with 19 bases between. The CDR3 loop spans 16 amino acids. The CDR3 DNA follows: TGTGCCAGCAGTTACCGACGGGCCCAGAGGGGAAACATTCAGTACTTC. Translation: CASSYRRAQRGNIQYF.

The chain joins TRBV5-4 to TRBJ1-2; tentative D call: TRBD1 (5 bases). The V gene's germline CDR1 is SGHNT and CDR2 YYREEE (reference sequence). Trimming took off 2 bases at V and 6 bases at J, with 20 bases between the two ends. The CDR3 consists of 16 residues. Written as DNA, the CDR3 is TGTGCCAGCAGCTTCGGGGCGGGGGTAGCACAGGATGGCTACACCTTC. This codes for CASSFGAGVAQDGYTF.

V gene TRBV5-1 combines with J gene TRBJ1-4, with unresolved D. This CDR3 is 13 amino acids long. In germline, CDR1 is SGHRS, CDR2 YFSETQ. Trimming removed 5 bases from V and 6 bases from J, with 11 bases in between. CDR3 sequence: CASSNPSYEKLFF. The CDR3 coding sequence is TGCGCCAGCAGTAATCCCTCCTATGAAAAACTGTTTTTT.

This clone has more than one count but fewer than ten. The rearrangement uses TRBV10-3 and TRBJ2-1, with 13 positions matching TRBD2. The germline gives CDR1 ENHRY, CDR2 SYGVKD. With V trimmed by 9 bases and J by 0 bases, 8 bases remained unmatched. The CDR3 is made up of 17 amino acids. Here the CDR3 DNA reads TGTGCCATTAGGACTAGCGGGAGCCTGGGCTCCTACAATGAGCAGTTCTTC. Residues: CAIRTSGSLGSYNEQFF.

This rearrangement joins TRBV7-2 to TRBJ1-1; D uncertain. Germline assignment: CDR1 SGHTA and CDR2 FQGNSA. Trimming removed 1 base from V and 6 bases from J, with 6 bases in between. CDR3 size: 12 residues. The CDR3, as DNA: TGTGCCAGCAGCTTAGACTGGGCTGAAGCTTTCTTT. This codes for CASSLDWAEAFF.

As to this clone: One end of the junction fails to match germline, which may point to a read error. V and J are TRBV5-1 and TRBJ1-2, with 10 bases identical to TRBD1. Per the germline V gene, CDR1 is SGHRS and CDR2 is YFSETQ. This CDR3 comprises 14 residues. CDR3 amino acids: CASSQNRDRGPTAF. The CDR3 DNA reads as TGCGCCAGCAGTCAAAACCGGGACAGGGGACCCACCGCCTTC.

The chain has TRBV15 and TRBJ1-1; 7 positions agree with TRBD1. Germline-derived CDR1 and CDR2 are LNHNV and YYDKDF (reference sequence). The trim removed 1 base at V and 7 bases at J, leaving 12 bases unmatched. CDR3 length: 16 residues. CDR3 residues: CATSRGSTGAYIEAFF. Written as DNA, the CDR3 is TGTGCCACCAGCAGAGGATCCACAGGGGCCTACATTGAAGCTTTCTTT.

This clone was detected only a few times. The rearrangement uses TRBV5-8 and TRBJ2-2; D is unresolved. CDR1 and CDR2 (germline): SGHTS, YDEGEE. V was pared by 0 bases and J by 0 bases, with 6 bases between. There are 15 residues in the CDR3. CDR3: CASSLAASNTGELFF. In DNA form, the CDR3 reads TGTGCCAGCAGCTTGGCGGCTTCGAACACCGGGGAGCTGTTTTTT. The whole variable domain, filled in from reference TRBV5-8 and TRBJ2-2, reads EAGVTQSPTHLIKTRGQQATLRCSPISGHTSVYWYQQALGLGLQFLLWYDEGEERNRGNFPPRFSGRQFPNYSSELNVNALELEDSALYLCASSLAASNTGELFFGEGSRLTVL.

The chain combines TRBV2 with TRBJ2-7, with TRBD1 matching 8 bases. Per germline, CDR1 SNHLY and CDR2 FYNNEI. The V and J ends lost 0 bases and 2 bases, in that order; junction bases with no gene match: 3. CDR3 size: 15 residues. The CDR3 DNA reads TGTGCCAGCAGTGAAGCAACAGGGGGGACCTACGAGCAGTACTTC. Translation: CASSEATGGTYEQYF.

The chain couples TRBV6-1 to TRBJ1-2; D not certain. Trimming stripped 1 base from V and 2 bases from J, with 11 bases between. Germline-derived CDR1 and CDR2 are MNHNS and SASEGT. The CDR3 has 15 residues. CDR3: CASSEVVGHNYGYTF. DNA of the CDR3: TGTGCCAGCAGTGAAGTCGTTGGGCACAACTATGGCTACACCTTC.

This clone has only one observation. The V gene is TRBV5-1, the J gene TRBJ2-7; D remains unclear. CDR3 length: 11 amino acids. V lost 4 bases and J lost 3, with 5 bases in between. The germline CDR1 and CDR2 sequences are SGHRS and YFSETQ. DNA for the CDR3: TGCGCCAGCAGCCCGATCTACGAGCAGTACTTC. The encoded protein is CASSPIYEQYF.

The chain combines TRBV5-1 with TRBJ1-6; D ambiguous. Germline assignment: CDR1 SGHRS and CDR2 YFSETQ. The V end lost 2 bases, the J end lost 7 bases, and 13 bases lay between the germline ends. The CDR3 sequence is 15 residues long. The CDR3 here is CASSFGRGPNSPLHF. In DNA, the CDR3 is TGCGCCAGCAGCTTCGGCCGCGGCCCAAATTCACCCCTCCACTTT.

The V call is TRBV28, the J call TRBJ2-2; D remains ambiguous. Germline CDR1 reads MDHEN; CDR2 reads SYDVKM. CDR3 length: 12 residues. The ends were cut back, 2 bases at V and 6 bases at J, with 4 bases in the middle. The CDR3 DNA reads TGTGCCAGCAGTTTACAGGCCGGGGAGCTGTTTTTT. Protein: CASSLQAGELFF.